The 6 T cell receptor beta chains below all came from one sample that was sequenced in a study of spatial heterogeneity in lung cancer. MiXCR was run by TCRdb on the 5' RACE reads, yielding one entry per CDR3 protein. The table has tens of thousands of distinct CDR3 sequences, roughly 13% seen once. Specified time point: sample taken at primary tumor resection. Whole RNA from tumor, nontumor lung or frozen PBMC was sequenced unsorted. The sequencing here drew on PBMCs, taken at surgery. These receptor sequences come from a male donor with early-stage non-small cell lung cancer.

The chain is built from TRBV10-3 and TRBJ1-3, with 7 bases identical to TRBD1. The CDR3 runs 14 residues. Germline V CDR1 and CDR2: ENHRY, SYGVKD. J gave up 0 bases and V 8 bases, and 4 bases lay outside the gene matches. The CDR3 here is CAIREGASGNTIYF. DNA for the CDR3: TGTGCCATCCGGGAGGGGGCCTCTGGAAACACCATATATTTT.

This clonotype has ten or more counts. This chain uses TRBV2 with TRBJ1-5; TRBD1 agrees at 7 bases. The germline V gene has CDR1 SNHLY and CDR2 FYNNEI. V shed 1 base, J shed 6 bases, and the junction held 6 bases outside the gene matches. This CDR3 spans 15 amino acids. CDR3 amino acids: CASSEEGGVGQPQHF. Here the CDR3 DNA reads TGTGCCAGCAGTGAAGAAGGGGGCGTGGGTCAGCCCCAGCATTTT.

CDR3: CASSPGTSGGAQTGELFF. CDR3 coding DNA: TGCGCCAGCAGCCCCGGGACTAGCGGGGGGGCCCAAACCGGGGAGCTGTTTTTT. This sequence joins TRBV5-1 and TRBJ2-2; 16 bases fit TRBD2. Germline V gene sequence: CDR1 SGHRS, CDR2 YFSETQ. The trim removed 4 bases at V and 5 bases at J, leaving 8 bases unmatched. The CDR3 runs 18 residues.

Comments on this clonotype: A junction boundary mismatches the germline segment, possibly from a read error. V and J are TRBV11-1 and TRBJ1-1, with 11 bases aligning to TRBD1. CDR1 is SGHAT, CDR2 FQDESV, per germline (reference sequence). The CDR3 runs 15 residues. The CDR3 region has the DNA TGTGTCAGCAGCAAGGGACAGGGGGTTCCCACTGAAGCTTTCTTT. Its translation is CVSSKGQGVPTEAFF.

The sample holds a few counts of this clonotype. V is TRBV7-2 and J is TRBJ2-3; D remains unclear. The germline V gene has CDR1 SGHTA and CDR2 FQGNSA. The CDR3 covers 14 residues. V lost 2 bases and J lost 4, with 10 bases in between. The CDR3: CASSLPAGADTQYF. The CDR3 region has the DNA TGTGCCAGCAGCTTACCTGCTGGTGCAGATACGCAGTATTTT.

This clonotype turned up a few times. The gene calls are TRBV7-9 and TRBJ1-3; no reliable D call. CDR1 is SEHNR and CDR2 is FQNEAQ in the germline V gene (reference sequence). V was pared by 1 base and J by 0 bases, with 7 bases between. This CDR3 is 15 amino acids long. CDR3 sequence reads: CASSLEGASGNTIYF. The CDR3 region has the DNA TGTGCCAGCAGCTTAGAGGGCGCCTCTGGAAACACCATATATTTT.